Sequencing of this T cell receptor beta chain was carried out in a study of T cells in Graves' hyperthyroidism and ophthalmopathy. Study results and caveats: In the blood, most expanded thyroid clonotypes above 0.001 appeared as well.

This clonotype was seen at least ten times. Its antigen is not known. The investigators amplified TCR beta CDR3 regions from RNA transcripts. Researchers ran a first-round RT-PCR on the TCR CDR3 using the HTBI primer set. TCRdb used MiXCR to reprocess the multiplex PCR reads, holding one entry per CDR3 protein. The table shows about 420,000 distinct CDR3 sequences, with approximately 13% occurring only once. Diagnosis of hyperthyroidism was new in patients aged 18 to 65, and its duration was under 2 months. From roughly 9.2 ml of fresh peripheral blood, PBMCs were isolated. The CDR3 is 13 residues long. V was cut by 0 bases and J by 5 bases, with 2 bases left in between. Germline V gene sequence: CDR1 SGHTA, CDR2 FQGTGA.

Sequenced input: blood. The sequence was collected from a young woman with Graves' hyperthyroidism. The V gene is TRBV7-3, the J gene TRBJ1-6; D call uncertain. CDR3 DNA: TGTGCCAGCAGCTTAACAAATAATTCACCCCTCCACTTT. It is translated as CASSLTNNSPLHF.